This is a list of T cell receptor beta chains from one sample in a study of T cells in Graves' hyperthyroidism and ophthalmopathy. TCRdb re-called the multiplex PCR reads through MiXCR, storing one row per CDR3 protein. The sample shows hundreds of thousands of distinct CDR3 sequences, around 38% of them seen only once. The sequenced sample consisted of blood. These receptors were obtained from a young man with Graves' hyperthyroidism. The CDR3 runs from the conserved cysteine through the conserved F or W. Rows may omit the clone size; those that give it use once, few, many or a size class.

>TRBJ2-5|few|TRBV6-5
CASSGRQGAPETQYF
>TRBJ2-7|many|TRBV29-1
CSVVPEYSYEQYF
>TRBJ2-2|few|TRBV7-2
CASSLGQSELFF
>TRBJ1-1|-|TRBV7-8
CASSKSLLGSTEAFF
>TRBJ2-7|once|TRBV2
CASRLVADPHCEQYF
>TRBJ2-7|-|TRBV20-1
CSARDLGTSGRIEQYF
>TRBJ1-5|few|TRBV7-8
CASSSALSRVYSNQPQHF
>TRBJ1-1|few|TRBV6-1
CASRDRGDTEAFF
>TRBJ1-1|many|TRBV7-2
CASSLQKTNTEAFF
>TRBJ1-6|-|TRBV7-9
CASSQGRGGPPLHF
>TRBJ2-2|many|TRBV12-3/TRBV12-4
CASTKGSGELFF
>TRBJ2-5|-|TRBV7-9
CASSQYLAEIQETQYF
>TRBJ1-6|many|TRBV19
CASSSGQELNSPLHF
>TRBJ1-1|many|TRBV19
CASSLKWIAEAFF
>TRBJ2-7|many|TRBV15
CATSRQTGFHEQYF
>TRBJ1-2|-|TRBV7-9
CASSFRASETNYGYTF
>TRBJ2-7|-|TRBV5-1
CASSLATGDPYEQYF
>TRBJ2-5|-|TRBV7-2
CASSSAGVGQETQYF
>TRBJ1-1|many|TRBV5-8
CASQGAVNTEAFF
>TRBJ2-7|few|TRBV7-9
CASKTSSGGWNEQYF
>TRBJ1-5|few|TRBV12-3/TRBV12-4
CASTTTGLGNQPQHF
>TRBJ2-7|once|TRBV10-3
CATLVVGRAYEQYF
>TRBJ2-7|few|TRBV20-1
CSARDGRGGSAYEQYF
>TRBJ2-7|-|TRBV6-5
CASRDTDGDYEQYF
>TRBJ1-1|-|TRBV7-9
CASSFSSRALEAFF
>TRBJ1-4|-|TRBV2
CASSHTTGTGNEKLFF
>TRBJ2-7|-|TRBV7-9
CASSSSGTGGPYEQYF
>TRBJ1-2|-|TRBV7-9
CASSFGGDHYGYTF
>TRBJ1-5|-|TRBV7-6
CASSESGTDQPQHF
>TRBJ2-6|-|TRBV6-5
CASSPTGSDGANVLTF
>TRBJ1-4|many|TRBV20-1
CSARSNEKLFF
>TRBJ2-3|-|TRBV7-9
CASTPLGQGTDTQYF
>TRBJ1-1|many|TRBV5-1
CASSLNDRGNTEAFF
>TRBJ2-5|-|TRBV7-9
CASVMGGPETQYF
>TRBJ2-7|-|TRBV19
CASSHLPAGSHEQYF
>TRBJ2-3|-|TRBV7-2
CASSFSQMGDTQYF
>TRBJ2-7|-|TRBV19
CASNPEGGGSTYEQYF
>TRBJ2-7|many|TRBV5-1
CASSLESGAHEQYF
>TRBJ1-2|many|TRBV19
CASITSGKSGYTF
>TRBJ2-5|few|TRBV12-3/TRBV12-4
CASSFHGGETQYF
>TRBJ1-1|many|TRBV19
CASSMSLGAFF
>TRBJ1-2|many|TRBV7-9
CASSFSQGSNYGYTF
>TRBJ2-7|-|TRBV2
CASIRGARSSYEQYF
>TRBJ2-5|few|TRBV10-1
CASSPGLQEAQYF
>TRBJ1-3|many|TRBV7-8
CASSLRLFGNTIYF
>TRBJ1-5|few|TRBV15
CATSRWTNQPQHF
>TRBJ2-5|many|TRBV29-1
CSVDLWGDQETQYF
>TRBJ1-5|many|TRBV7-8
CASSLSDRHQPQHF
>TRBJ2-7|few|TRBV7-2
CASSFRTGGNSYEQYF
>TRBJ1-1|many|TRBV10-3
CAIRGTVNTEAFF
>TRBJ2-7|many|TRBV15
CATSRDPGGGYEQYF
>TRBJ1-4|many|TRBV7-6
CASSPRGSPGKLFF
>TRBJ1-1|few|TRBV6-1
CASSEREGLEAFF
>TRBJ2-2|-|TRBV29-1
CSVGTGRTGELFF
>TRBJ2-5|-|TRBV9
CASSVSGSGEETQYF
>TRBJ1-4|few|TRBV5-1
CASSSQANEKLFF
>TRBJ2-7|many|TRBV3-1
CASSQSPYEQYF
>TRBJ2-3|-|TRBV10-3
CAAGLDTQYF
>TRBJ1-1|few|TRBV12-3/TRBV12-4
CASREYRGHTEAFF